Included here is one T cell receptor beta chain sequence, with context. The antigen remains undetermined. This same CDR3 is encoded by further DNA sequences in the sample. The CDR3 has 15 residues. The germline CDR1 and CDR2 sequences are MNHEY and SMNVEV (reference sequence). Unmatched junction bases numbered 1, after V lost 5 bases and J lost 0 bases. This record comes from a study of cytomegalovirus exposure and HLA in healthy donors. Whole-study findings and limits: Follow-up analysis later connected one missense variant in DCLRE1C with trimming of TCR beta V- and J-genes.

It was with 60 Vbeta and 13 Jbeta primers that the PCR ran. Clones were read by immunoSEQ multiplex PCR, and TCRdb kept only the in-frame ones, dropping some. The sample yields about 280,000 clones, approximately 90% seen once. The receptor comes from a woman in her late teens or twenties in good health and CMV-seronegative. Sequences were obtained from PBMCs. The genes are TRBV27 and TRBJ2-3; 11 bases match TRBD2. The CDR3 DNA reads TGTGCCAGCAGTCTAGCGGGGGGAAGCACAGATACGCAGTATTTT. Protein product: CASSLAGGSTDTQYF.